This T cell receptor beta chain emerged from a study of cytomegalovirus exposure and HLA in healthy donors. Researchers ran the PCR with 60 Vbeta and 13 Jbeta primers. Profiled with immunoSEQ multiplex PCR; TCRdb holds only in-frame clones, not every one. The table includes about 250,000 clones, around two thirds detected once. The CDR3 sequence is 15 residues long. Trimming took off 3 bases at V and 0 bases at J, with 12 bases between the two ends. The V gene's germline CDR1 is SGHNT and CDR2 YENEEA. Sequences were obtained from PBMCs. This chain uses TRBV11-3 with TRBJ2-7; tentative D call: TRBD2 (5 bases). The sequence derives from a female donor in good health and CMV-seronegative. The CDR3 DNA reads as TGTGCCAGCAGCTTTTTTAGCGAGAGCTCCTACGAGCAGTACTTC. Translated: CASSFFSESSYEQYF.